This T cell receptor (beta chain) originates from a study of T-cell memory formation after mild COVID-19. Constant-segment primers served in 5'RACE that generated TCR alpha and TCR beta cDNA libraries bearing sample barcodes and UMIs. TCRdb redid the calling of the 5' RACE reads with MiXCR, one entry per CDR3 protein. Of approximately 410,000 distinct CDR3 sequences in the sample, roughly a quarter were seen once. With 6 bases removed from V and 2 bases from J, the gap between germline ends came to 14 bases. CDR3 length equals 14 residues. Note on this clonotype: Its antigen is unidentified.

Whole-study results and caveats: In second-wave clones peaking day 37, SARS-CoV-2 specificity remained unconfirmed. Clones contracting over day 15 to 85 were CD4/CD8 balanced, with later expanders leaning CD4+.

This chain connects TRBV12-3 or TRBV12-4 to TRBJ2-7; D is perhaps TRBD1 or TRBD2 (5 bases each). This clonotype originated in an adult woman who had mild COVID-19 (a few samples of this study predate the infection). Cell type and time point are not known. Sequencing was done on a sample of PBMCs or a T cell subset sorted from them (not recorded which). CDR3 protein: CASSTGTRAYEQYF. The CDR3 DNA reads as TGTGCCAGCAGCACCGGGACGCGCGCCTACGAGCAGTACTTC.